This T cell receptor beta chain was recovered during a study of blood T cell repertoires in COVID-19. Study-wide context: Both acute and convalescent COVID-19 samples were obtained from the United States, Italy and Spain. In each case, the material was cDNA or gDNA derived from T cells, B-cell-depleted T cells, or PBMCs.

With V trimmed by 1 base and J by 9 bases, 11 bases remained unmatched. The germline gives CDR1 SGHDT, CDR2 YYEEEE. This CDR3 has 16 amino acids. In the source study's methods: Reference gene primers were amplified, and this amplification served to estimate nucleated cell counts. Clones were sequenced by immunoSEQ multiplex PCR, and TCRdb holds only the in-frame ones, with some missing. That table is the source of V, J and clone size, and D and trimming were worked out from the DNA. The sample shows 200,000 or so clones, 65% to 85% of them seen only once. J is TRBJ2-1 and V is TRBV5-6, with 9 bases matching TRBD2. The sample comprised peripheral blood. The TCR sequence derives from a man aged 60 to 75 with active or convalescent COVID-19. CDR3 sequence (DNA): TGTGCCAGCAGCTTGTTGTTAGCGGGAGATTTCAGTGAGCAGTTCTTC. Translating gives CASSLLLAGDFSEQFF.